The TCR beta chain under discussion was sequenced for a study of T cells after posttransplantation cyclophosphamide. Busulfan-fludarabine conditioning, marrow transplant, and cyclophosphamide on days +3 and +4 were administered. The protocol was immunoSEQ multiplex PCR, while the TCRdb copy is restricted to in-frame clones and leaves out a portion. Seen here are 12,000 or so clones, about 93% observed once, and the top ten hold roughly 3.5%. Study-level points and caveats: Later blood repertoires were often dominated by clones from the donor CD8+ memory compartment. Tissue-infiltrating T cells from skin or gut overlapped little with blood T cells. Recipient CMV seropositivity and CMV reactivation strongly tracked TRB clonality.

This clone has just one count. The antigen remains undetermined. This TCR came from a female patient aged 30 to 40 who received an allogeneic stem cell transplant from an unrelated donor, was CMV-positive, and had no GVHD. Some T cells may have come from the graft donor. This specimen consisted of PBMCs, obtained after allogeneic stem cell transplant with posttransplant cyclophosphamide.

This chain's CDR3 is CASSWDRATHEQYF. CDR3 bases: TGTGCCAGCAGCTGGGACAGGGCCACCCACGAGCAGTACTTC. V and J are TRBV6-1 and TRBJ2-7; 9 positions match TRBD1. CDR3 size: 14 residues. The trim removed 6 bases at V and 5 bases at J, leaving 8 bases unmatched. Germline assignment: CDR1 MNHNS and CDR2 SASEGT.